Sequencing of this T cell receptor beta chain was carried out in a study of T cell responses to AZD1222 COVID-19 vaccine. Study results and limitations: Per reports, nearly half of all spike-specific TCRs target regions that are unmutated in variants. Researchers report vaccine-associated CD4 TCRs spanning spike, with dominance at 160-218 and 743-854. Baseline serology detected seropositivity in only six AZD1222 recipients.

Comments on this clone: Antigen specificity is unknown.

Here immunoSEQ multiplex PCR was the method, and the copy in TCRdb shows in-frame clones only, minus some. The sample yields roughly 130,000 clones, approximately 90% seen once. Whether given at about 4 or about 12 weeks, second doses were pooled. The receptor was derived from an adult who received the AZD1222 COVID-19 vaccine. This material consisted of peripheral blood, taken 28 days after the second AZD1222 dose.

CDR3 region: CATSRGRGGNQPQHF. The CDR3 DNA reads as TGTGCCACCAGCAGAGGCCGGGGGGGGAATCAGCCCCAGCATTTT. The chain is built from TRBV15 and TRBJ1-5, with a weak D call TRBD1 (5 bases). Per the germline V gene, CDR1 is LNHNV and CDR2 is YYDKDF (reference sequence). Between the trimmed V and J ends, which lost 1 base and 4 bases, there was a span of 11 bases. The CDR3 is made up of 15 amino acids.